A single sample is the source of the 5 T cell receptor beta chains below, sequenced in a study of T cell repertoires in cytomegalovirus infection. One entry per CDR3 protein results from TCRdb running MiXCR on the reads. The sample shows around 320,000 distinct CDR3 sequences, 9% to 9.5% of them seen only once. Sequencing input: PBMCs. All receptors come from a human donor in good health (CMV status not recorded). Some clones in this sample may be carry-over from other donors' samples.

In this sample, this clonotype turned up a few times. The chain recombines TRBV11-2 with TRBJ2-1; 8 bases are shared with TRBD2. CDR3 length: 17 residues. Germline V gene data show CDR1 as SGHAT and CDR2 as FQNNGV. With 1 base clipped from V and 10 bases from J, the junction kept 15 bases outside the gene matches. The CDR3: CASSLGSTGGAYEEQFF. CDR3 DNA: TGTGCCAGCAGCTTAGGGTCGACGGGGGGGGCCTATGAGGAGCAGTTCTTC.

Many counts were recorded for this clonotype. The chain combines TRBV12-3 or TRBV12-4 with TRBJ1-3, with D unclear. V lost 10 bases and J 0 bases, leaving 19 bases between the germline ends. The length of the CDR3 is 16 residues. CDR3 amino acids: CANAARSEASGNTIYF. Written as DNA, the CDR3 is TGTGCCAACGCAGCCCGGTCTGAGGCCTCTGGAAACACCATATATTTT.

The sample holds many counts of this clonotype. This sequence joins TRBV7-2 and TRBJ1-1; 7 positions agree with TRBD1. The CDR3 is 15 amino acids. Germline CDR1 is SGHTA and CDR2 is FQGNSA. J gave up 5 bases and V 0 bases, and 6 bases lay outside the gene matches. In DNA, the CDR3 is TGTGCCAGCAGCTTAGCGCCGACAGGGCGGACTGAAGCTTTCTTT. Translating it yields CASSLAPTGRTEAFF.

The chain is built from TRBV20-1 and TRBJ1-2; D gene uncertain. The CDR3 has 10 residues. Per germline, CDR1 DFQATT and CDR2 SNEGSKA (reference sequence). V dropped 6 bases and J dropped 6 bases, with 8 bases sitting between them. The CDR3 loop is CSAAINGYTF. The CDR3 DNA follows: TGCAGTGCAGCAATCAATGGCTACACCTTC.

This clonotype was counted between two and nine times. CDR3 in DNA: TGTGCCAGCAGCCCCACAACCGGGACTCCAGGAAACACCATATATTTT. Its translation: CASSPTTGTPGNTIYF. The gene calls are TRBV7-9 and TRBJ1-3; maybe TRBD1 (5 bases). Between the trimmed V and J ends, which lost 5 bases and 4 bases, there was a span of 18 bases. Germline V gene sequence: CDR1 SEHNR, CDR2 FQNEAQ (reference sequence). The CDR3 is 16 residues long.